The 28 T cell receptor beta chains listed next were all sequenced from one sample in a study of T cell responses to AZD1222 COVID-19 vaccine. Using immunoSEQ multiplex PCR, the repertoire was profiled, and TCRdb retains in-frame clones only, with some absent. The sample comprises 150,000 to 180,000 clones, 87% of which are singletons, and about 9.8% rests with the top ten. The sequencing used peripheral blood, collected 28 days after the second AZD1222 dose. The receptors derive from an adult who received the AZD1222 COVID-19 vaccine.

This chain joins TRBV6-5 and TRBJ1-6, with D hard to call. The CDR3 sequence is 15 residues long. The germline V gene encodes CDR1 MNHEY and CDR2 SVGAGI. V was trimmed by 5 bases and J by 6 bases, leaving 14 bases between them. The CDR3 region has the DNA TGTGCCAGCAGTATCGGCAGGACGCTTAATTCACCCCTCCACTTT. Protein: CASSIGRTLNSPLHF.

The rearrangement joins TRBV14 to TRBJ2-7, with TRBD2 identical over 11 bases. With 3 bases clipped from V and 2 bases from J, the junction kept 3 bases outside the gene matches. CDR1 SGHDN and CDR2 FVKESK come from the germline V gene. The CDR3 runs to 15 residues. CDR3 nucleotide sequence: TGTGCCAGCAGCCATGGACTAGCGGGCCCCTACGAGCAGTACTTC. As protein: CASSHGLAGPYEQYF.

This clone was observed a single time. The chain recombines TRBV7-2 with TRBJ2-7; TRBD2 matches 7 bases. The CDR3 loop spans 15 amino acids. V was clipped by 1 base and J by 2 bases; unmatched bases: 5. CDR1 is SGHTA and CDR2 is FQGNSA in the germline V gene. CDR3 loop: CASSLGSGPTYEQYF. Written as DNA, the CDR3 is TGTGCCAGCAGCTTAGGTAGCGGGCCGACCTACGAGCAGTACTTC.

The chain couples TRBV6-5 to TRBJ2-7; 7 positions match TRBD2. Germline CDR1 is MNHEY and CDR2 is SVGAGI. This CDR3 contains 16 residues. Unmatched junction bases numbered 9, after V lost 3 bases and J lost 1 base. The CDR3 DNA is TGTGCCAGCAGTTATCATGCGGGAGATGGTTCCTACGAGCAGTACTTC. It translates to CASSYHAGDGSYEQYF.

The V and J genes are TRBV7-3 and TRBJ1-5; D not resolved. The CDR3 length is 16 residues. CDR1 SGHTA and CDR2 FQGTGA come from the germline V gene. Trimming took off 1 base at V and 0 bases at J, with 10 bases between the two ends. The CDR3 is CASSLRPSYSNQPQHF. The CDR3 DNA sequence: TGTGCCAGCAGCTTAAGACCTTCTTATAGCAATCAGCCCCAGCATTTT.

V and J are TRBV28 and TRBJ1-1; D gene uncertain. V lost 4 bases and J lost 12, with 12 bases in between. Germline values: CDR1 MDHEN, CDR2 SYDVKM. The CDR3 has 11 residues. The CDR3 sequence: CASSSYDRPFF. CDR3 bases: TGTGCCAGCAGTTCGTACGATAGACCTTTCTTT.

This clone was seen a handful of times. This chain uses TRBV24-1 with TRBJ2-7, with TRBD1 matching 7 bases. Germline CDR1 reads KGHDR; CDR2 reads SFDVKD. The CDR3 sequence is 15 residues long. V shed 3 bases, J shed 7 bases, and the junction held 11 bases outside the gene matches. The CDR3 sequence: CATSDPRQGPQEQYF. In DNA form, the CDR3 reads TGTGCCACCAGTGATCCAAGACAGGGTCCCCAAGAGCAGTACTTC.

This sequence joins TRBV6-6 and TRBJ1-1; D might be TRBD1 (5 bases). The germline gives CDR1 MNHNY, CDR2 SVGAGI (reference sequence). The CDR3 loop spans 15 amino acids. V was cut by 6 bases and J by 3 bases, with 17 bases left in between. The CDR3 DNA is TGTGCCAGCAGCCCGGTCGAGTGGGGGGACACTGAAGCTTTCTTT. The encoded protein is CASSPVEWGDTEAFF.

The count of this clone is one. The germline gene is not matched at one end of the junction; a read error may be the cause. The gene calls are TRBV18 and TRBJ2-1, with D perhaps being TRBD1 or TRBD2 (5 bases each). CDR1 and CDR2 (germline): KGHSH, LQKENI. This CDR3 region has 11 residues. The CDR3 loop is CASSPGDPWIF. CDR3 nucleotide sequence: TGTGCCAGCTCACCTGGGGACCCGTGGATCTTC.

The chain is built from TRBV11-3 and TRBJ2-2, with D unclear. Germline V gene sequence: CDR1 SGHNT, CDR2 YENEEA. Trimming removed 10 bases from V and 5 bases from J, with 8 bases in between. The CDR3 has 11 residues. This CDR3 reads CANYRTGELFF. For the CDR3, the DNA is TGTGCCAACTACAGAACCGGGGAGCTGTTTTTT. Full variable domain (remainder filled in from reference TRBV11-3 and TRBJ2-2): EAGVVQSPRYKIIEKKQPVAFWCNPISGHNTLYWYLQNLGQGPELLIRYENEEAVDDSQLPKDRFSAERLKGVDSTLKIQPAELGDSAVYLCANYRTGELFFGEGSRLTVL.

The J gene is TRBJ2-1, the V gene TRBV21-1; the table calls TRBD2, which could not be checked here. TRBV21-1 constitutes a pseudogene. There are 18 residues in the CDR3. This CDR3 is CASSKESQSGTHNNEQFF. The CDR3 DNA reads as TGTGCCAGCAGCAAAGAATCGCAGTCCGGGACTCACAACAATGAGCAGTTCTTC.

Concerning this clone itself: One junction end disagrees with the germline gene, perhaps due to a read error. The rearrangement joins TRBV7-7 to TRBJ2-1, with D perhaps matching TRBD2 (5 bases). This CDR3 comprises 15 residues. Germline values: CDR1 SSHAT, CDR2 FNYEAQ (reference sequence). CDR3 sequence: CASSLVEGTYNEQFF. CDR3 DNA sequence: TGTGCTAGCAGCTTAGTAGAGGGAACCTACAATGAGCAGTTCTTC.

In its sample, this clone was seen a few times. The chain recombines TRBV5-4 with TRBJ2-7, with 14 bases fitting TRBD2. CDR3 length: 15 residues. Germline V gene lookup returns CDR1 SGHNT and CDR2 YYREEE (reference sequence). Losses at the gene ends were 4 bases for V and 9 bases for J; bases not matched to a gene: 9. The CDR3 spells CASSHAGTSGSVQYF. In nucleotides, the CDR3 is TGTGCCAGCAGCCACGCCGGGACTAGCGGGAGCGTGCAGTACTTC.

The V and J genes are TRBV6-6 and TRBJ1-1, with D unclear. This CDR3 has 13 amino acids. Trimming stripped 5 bases from V and 1 base from J, with 8 bases between. Germline CDR1 is MNHNY and CDR2 is SVGAGI (reference sequence). CDR3 loop: CASSPWKNTEAFF. In DNA, the CDR3 is TGTGCCAGCAGTCCATGGAAGAACACTGAAGCTTTCTTT.

The count of this clone is one. The chain combines TRBV6-6 with TRBJ2-5; a possible D gene is TRBD2 (5 bases). With 7 bases removed from V and 2 bases from J, the gap between germline ends came to 8 bases. This CDR3 contains 12 residues. Germline CDR1 MNHNY, CDR2 SVGAGI (reference sequence). CDR3 in DNA: TGTGCCAGCACCGAGCGGCAAGAGACCCAGTACTTC. This codes for CASTERQETQYF.

This chain links TRBV5-8 with TRBJ1-5, with a possible D match to TRBD1 (6 bases). The CDR3 has 17 residues. Trimming shortened V by 4 bases and J by 2 bases, and 19 bases separated the two germline ends. Germline V gene sequence: CDR1 SGHTS, CDR2 YDEGEE. This CDR3 is CASSRRTGDIGNQPQHF. The CDR3 coding sequence is TGTGCCAGCAGCCGACGGACCGGGGACATTGGCAATCAGCCCCAGCATTTT.

This chain links TRBV2 with TRBJ1-6; no reliable D call. Between the trimmed V and J ends, which lost 2 bases and 0 bases, there was a span of 5 bases. This CDR3 spans 15 amino acids. The germline V gene encodes CDR1 SNHLY and CDR2 FYNNEI. The CDR3: CASSEKGSYNSPLHF. DNA of the CDR3: TGTGCCAGCAGTGAAAAGGGCTCCTATAATTCACCCCTCCACTTT.

The chain links TRBV27 to TRBJ1-3, with D hard to call. V was pared by 0 bases and J by 0 bases, with 6 bases between. The CDR3 sequence is 15 residues long. CDR1 and CDR2 (germline): MNHEY, SMNVEV (reference sequence). CDR3: CASSLSVNSGNTIYF. CDR3 DNA sequence: TGTGCCAGCAGTTTATCGGTTAACTCTGGAAACACCATATATTTT.

The chain has TRBV6-6 and TRBJ2-3; D remains unclear. Looked up from germline, CDR1 is MNHNY and CDR2 is SVGAGI (reference sequence). The CDR3 runs to 15 residues. V lost 6 bases, J lost 2 bases, and 15 bases lay in between. CDR3: CASRTSRAITDTQYF. The CDR3, as DNA: TGTGCCAGCAGAACCAGCCGGGCGATCACAGATACGCAGTATTTT.

This clone has just one count. The chain couples TRBV7-2 to TRBJ1-2; 7 nucleotides align to TRBD1. CDR3 size: 15 residues. V gave up 2 bases and J gave up 5 bases; unmatched junction bases: 8. The germline V gene encodes CDR1 SGHTA and CDR2 FQGNSA. The CDR3 DNA reads as TGTGCCAGCAGCTTACAAACCGGGACAGCATATGGCTACACCTTC. Translation: CASSLQTGTAYGYTF. Full variable domain (remainder filled in from reference TRBV7-2 and TRBJ1-2): GAGVSQSPSNKVTEKGKDVELRCDPISGHTALYWYRQSLGQGLEFLIYFQGNSAPDKSGLPSDRFSAERTGGSVSTLTIQRTQQEDSAVYLCASSLQTGTAYGYTFGSGTRLTVV.

The V gene is TRBV12-3 or TRBV12-4, the J gene TRBJ2-5; tentatively, D is TRBD1 or TRBD2 (5 bases each). The ends were cut back, 6 bases at V and 4 bases at J, with 12 bases in the middle. The CDR3 runs to 13 residues. CDR3 bases: TGTGCCAGCAGCCCCTGGGACGGAGAGACCCAGTACTTC. Translated: CASSPWDGETQYF.

CDR3 residues: CASSRVDVFGGYNEQFF. The CDR3 region has the DNA TGTGCCAGCAGCCGTGTCGATGTATTTGGCGGGTACAATGAGCAGTTCTTC. This rearrangement joins TRBV13 to TRBJ2-1; possible D gene TRBD2, 5 bases. The V end lost 5 bases, the J end lost 4 bases, and 21 bases lay between the germline ends. CDR1 and CDR2 from the germline V gene are PRHDT and FYEKMQ (reference sequence). CDR3 size: 17 residues.

This clone was seen only a few times. Other DNA sequences in the sample encode the same CDR3. This chain joins TRBV5-1 and TRBJ2-5; TRBD2 aligns across 11 bases. The V gene end was trimmed by 4 bases and the J gene end by 1 base; junction bases not matched to a gene: 3. Looked up from germline, CDR1 is SGHRS and CDR2 is YFSETQ. The CDR3 extends over 15 amino acids. CDR3 bases: TGCGCCAGCAGCAGAGGGACTAGCGGCCAAGAGACCCAGTACTTC. Translated: CASSRGTSGQETQYF.

V gene TRBV9 combines with J gene TRBJ2-7; 7 bases agree with TRBD1. Looked up from germline, CDR1 is SGDLS and CDR2 is YYNGEE. J gave up 3 bases and V 3 bases, and 0 bases lay outside the gene matches. The CDR3 runs to 12 residues. The CDR3 sequence: CASSGDSYEQYF. The CDR3 nucleotides are TGTGCCAGCAGCGGGGACAGCTACGAGCAGTACTTC.

The V call is TRBV9, the J call TRBJ2-1, with D possibly being TRBD2 (6 bases). Trimming removed 1 base at V and 0 bases at J, with 29 bases between. The V gene's germline CDR1 is SGDLS and CDR2 YYNGEE. CDR3 length: 22 amino acids. CDR3 sequence reads: CASSVSLQAAGIRSSSYNEQFF. CDR3 nucleotides: TGTGCCAGCAGCGTAAGTCTGCAGGCGGCGGGGATCAGATCAAGCTCCTACAATGAGCAGTTCTTC.

The chain combines TRBV7-2 with TRBJ2-7, with D perhaps being TRBD1 or TRBD2 (6 bases each). CDR3 size: 11 residues. The germline V and J ends were trimmed by 9 bases and 3 bases, with 9 bases remaining between them. In germline, CDR1 is SGHTA, CDR2 FQGNSA. The CDR3 bases are TGTGCCAGAGGGGGGAACTACGAGCAGTACTTC. It yields the protein CARGGNYEQYF.

The chain uses TRBV29-1 and TRBJ2-5; no clear D gene. The CDR3 has 15 amino acids. The V end lost 4 bases, the J end lost 5 bases, and 20 bases lay between the germline ends. Germline CDR1 SQVTM, CDR2 ANQGSEA. The CDR3 nucleotides read TGCAGCGTTGCTGTTGCAAGACTCTCGTCGGAGACCCAGTACTTC. Residues: CSVAVARLSSETQYF. The full variable domain, in which reference TRBV29-1 and TRBJ2-5 provide the parts outside the CDR3, is SAVISQKPSRDICQRGTSLTIQCQVDSQVTMMFWYRQQPGQSLTLIATANQGSEATYESGFVIDKFPISRPNLTFSTLTVSNMSPEDSSIYLCSVAVARLSSETQYFGPGTRLLVL.

V is TRBV27 and J is TRBJ1-2; 8 nucleotides match TRBD1. Germline V lookup: CDR1 MNHEY, CDR2 SMNVEV (reference sequence). The CDR3 runs to 15 residues. The junction had 14 bases not matched to a gene; V was cut back by 10 bases and J by 4 bases. The CDR3 nucleotides read TGTGCCACAGCTATCCCCAGGGGGCGGACCTATGGCTACACCTTC. Its translation is CATAIPRGRTYGYTF.